Below are 11 T cell receptor beta chains sequenced from a single sample in a study of blood T cell repertoires in COVID-19 (dated by TCRdb to the early 2020s). The library was made by the immunoSEQ multiplex PCR assay. Entries here come from immuneACCESS through TCRdb and include only in-frame sequences with V and J called. Some clones fail to appear in such tables; in the studies checked, an unresolved V gene covers under half of the shortfall, and the cause of the remainder is unknown. Counted in this sample were under 150,000 clones; roughly four fifths of them appeared once. Of the sample, more than 8.5% falls within the top ten clones. What was sequenced was peripheral blood. The origin of the receptors is a woman between 50 and 59 years old with active or convalescent COVID-19.

Only one count was recorded for this clone. The V gene is TRBV20-1, the J gene TRBJ2-7; D is unclear. CDR1 and CDR2 from the germline V gene are DFQATT and SNEGSKA (reference sequence). The CDR3 spans 13 residues. Trimming took off 3 bases at V and 0 bases at J, with 9 bases between the two ends. In DNA form, the CDR3 reads TGCAGTGCTAGTCCGACTGACTCCTACGAGCAGTACTTC. It encodes CSASPTDSYEQYF.

The chain combines TRBV28 with TRBJ2-1; TRBD2 matches at 14 bases. The CDR3 is 15 residues long. The V segment lost 6 bases and the J segment 6 bases; nucleotides outside the gene matches: 4. The germline gives CDR1 MDHEN, CDR2 SYDVKM. CDR3 bases: TGTGCCAGCAGAATGGGACTAGCGGGAGTCAATGAGCAGTTCTTC. It is translated as CASRMGLAGVNEQFF.

The V call is TRBV15, the J call TRBJ2-1, with 10 bases aligning to TRBD2. This CDR3 comprises 15 residues. Trimming cost V 0 bases and J 8 bases; bases outside gene matches: 4. The germline V gene encodes CDR1 LNHNV and CDR2 YYDKDF (reference sequence). CDR3: CATSRDPSGGDEQFF. The CDR3 DNA follows: TGTGCCACCAGCAGAGATCCTAGCGGGGGCGATGAGCAGTTCTTC.

This clone showed up just once. The chain joins TRBV6-5 to TRBJ1-4; 9 nucleotides match TRBD1. Germline V lookup: CDR1 MNHEY, CDR2 SVGAGI. Trimming removed 6 bases from V and 7 bases from J; junction bases left unmatched: 6. The CDR3 covers 14 residues. CDR3 nucleotide sequence: TGTGCCAGCAGCACAGGGGGCCTAGGTGAAAAACTGTTTTTT. Translation gives CASSTGGLGEKLFF.

The J gene is TRBJ2-3, the V gene TRBV4-3; no firm D call. V was clipped by 0 bases and J by 0 bases, with 4 bases between them. CDR1 and CDR2 from the germline V gene are LGHNA and YSLEER. The CDR3 runs 14 residues. This CDR3 is CASSQDSSTDTQYF. The CDR3 DNA reads TGCGCCAGCAGCCAAGATAGTAGCACAGATACGCAGTATTTT.

The chain is built from TRBV19 and TRBJ2-3; the match to TRBD1 covers 8 bases. CDR3 length: 14 amino acids. Germline V gene data show CDR1 as LNHDA and CDR2 as SQIVND (reference sequence). J gave up 4 bases and V 5 bases, and 5 bases lay outside the gene matches. The CDR3 coding sequence is TGTGCCAGTAGTCCAGGGGGCTGGGCAGATACGCAGTATTTT. It codes for CASSPGGWADTQYF.

The V and J genes are TRBV20-1 and TRBJ2-7; a possible D gene is TRBD1 (5 bases). The CDR3 is made up of 11 amino acids. Trimming took off 6 bases at V and 4 bases at J, with 10 bases between the two ends. CDR1 is DFQATT, CDR2 SNEGSKA, per germline (reference sequence). The CDR3 spells CSAQGAYEQYF. CDR3 bases: TGCAGTGCCCAAGGGGCGTACGAGCAGTACTTC.

This clone was recorded a few times. The chain carries TRBV5-6 and TRBJ2-2; a possible D gene is TRBD1 (5 bases). Trimming cost V 2 bases and J 7 bases, with 15 bases left between them. The CDR3 is made up of 15 amino acids. CDR1 and CDR2 (germline): SGHDT, YYEEEE. The CDR3 sequence is CASSFNRHTIGELFF. DNA of the CDR3: TGTGCCAGCAGCTTCAACAGGCACACCATCGGGGAGCTGTTTTTT. Full variable domain (rest looked up from reference TRBV5-6 and TRBJ2-2): DAGVTQSPTHLIKTRGQQVTLRCSPKSGHDTVSWYQQALGQGPQFIFQYYEEEERQRGNFPDRFSGHQFPNYSSELNVNALLLGDSALYLCASSFNRHTIGELFFGEGSRLTVL.

V and J are TRBV7-2 and TRBJ2-4; 9 nucleotides match TRBD2. Trimming at V came to 5 bases and at J to 5 bases, leaving 7 bases not matched to a gene. CDR1 and CDR2 from the germline V gene are SGHTA and FQGNSA. The CDR3 is 15 residues long. The DNA of the CDR3 is TGTGCCAGCAGCCTAGAGCGGGGGGCAGAAAACATTCAGTACTTC. It codes for CASSLERGAENIQYF.

This sequence joins TRBV4-1 and TRBJ2-1, with 13 bases aligning to TRBD2. CDR3 length: 16 residues. V shed 1 base, J shed 5 bases, and the junction held 2 bases outside the gene matches. Looked up from germline, CDR1 is MGHRA and CDR2 is YSYEKL. Written as DNA, the CDR3 is TGCGCCAGCAGCCAAGCACTAGCGGGGGGGAACAATGAGCAGTTCTTC. It is translated as CASSQALAGGNNEQFF.

The genes are TRBV7-3 and TRBJ2-5; 9 nucleotides match TRBD1. V dropped 5 bases and J dropped 5; count of bases not matched to a gene: 6. Germline-derived CDR1 and CDR2 are SGHTA and FQGTGA. The CDR3 runs to 14 residues. In nucleotides, the CDR3 is TGTGCCAGCAGCCCCGGGACAGGGCTGGAGACCCAGTACTTC. Amino acid sequence: CASSPGTGLETQYF.